This T cell receptor beta chain appears in the sequencing data of a study of cytomegalovirus exposure and HLA in healthy donors. Turning to this clone: Antigen specificity is unknown.

J was trimmed by 3 bases and V by 0 bases; bases with no gene match: 10. The V gene's germline CDR1 is MNHEY and CDR2 SMNVEV (reference sequence). The CDR3 is 19 residues long. Study conclusions and caveats: Analysis performed later showed TCR beta chains linked to HLA being more clonally expanded than equally common others. Later analysis associated a missense DCLRE1C variant with TCR beta V- and J-gene trimming. Another analysis was done later, and it associated more than 15,000 TCR beta sequences with HLA alleles at 0.05 false discovery rate. Differences between HLA loci emerged in a later analysis of TCR association rates, with DRB1 most and HLA-C fewest.

In the PCR, 60 Vbeta and 13 Jbeta primers were used. The protocol was immunoSEQ multiplex PCR, while the TCRdb copy is restricted to in-frame clones and leaves out a portion. The sample yields 110,000 to 150,000 clones, more than 80% seen once. The chain combines TRBV27 with TRBJ2-1; 11 nucleotides line up with TRBD2. Sequences were obtained from PBMCs. The sequence was collected from a middle-aged woman in good health and CMV-seropositive. CDR3 residues: CASSLSFYSGRAFYNEQFF. Here the CDR3 DNA reads TGTGCCAGCAGTTTATCATTCTATAGCGGGAGGGCCTTCTACAATGAGCAGTTCTTC.